Below, 6 T cell receptor beta chains from the same sample are listed, as sequenced in a study of T-cell memory formation after mild COVID-19. MiXCR, applied by TCRdb to the 5' RACE reads, yields one record per CDR3 protein. This table has hundreds of thousands of distinct CDR3 sequences, about 16% appearing once. Material for sequencing was PBMCs or a T cell subset sorted from them (not recorded which). The receptor source for this set is a man between 18 and 35 years old who had mild COVID-19 (a few samples of this study predate the infection). Cell type and time point are not known.

This chain connects TRBV25-1 to TRBJ2-5, with a weak D call TRBD2 (6 bases). This CDR3 is built from 15 residues. The germline CDR1 and CDR2 sequences are MGHDK and SYGVNS. The ends were cut back, 4 bases at V and 2 bases at J, with 14 bases in the middle. CDR3: CASSGDSGAQETQYF. The CDR3 DNA sequence: TGTGCCAGCAGTGGGGATAGCGGCGCACAAGAGACCCAGTACTTC. Full variable domain (missing parts from reference TRBV25-1 and TRBJ2-5): EADIYQTPRYLVIGTGKKITLECSQTMGHDKMYWYQQDPGMELHLIHYSYGVNSTEKGDLSSESTVSRIRTEHFPLTLESARPSHTSQYLCASSGDSGAQETQYFGPGTRLLVL.

In its sample, this clonotype was seen a few times. This chain joins TRBV18 and TRBJ1-5; D is possibly TRBD1 (6 bases). This CDR3 is 15 amino acids long. Per the germline V gene, CDR1 is KGHSH and CDR2 is LQKENI. Trimming cost V 8 bases and J 5 bases, with 19 bases left between them. The DNA of the CDR3 is TGTGCCAGCGCACAAAGACGGACAGTAGATCAGCCCCAGCATTTT. Protein product: CASAQRRTVDQPQHF.

This clonotype was seen a few times. This chain joins TRBV10-3 and TRBJ1-6, with 9 bases fitting TRBD1. From germline, CDR1 is ENHRY and CDR2 SYGVKD. The CDR3 sequence is 14 residues long. Trimming took 4 bases from V and 6 from J; bases not matched to a gene: 1. The chain's CDR3 is CAISATGGNSPLHF. The DNA for the CDR3 is TGTGCCATCAGTGCGACAGGGGGTAATTCACCCCTCCACTTT.

This clonotype was seen at least ten times. This sequence joins TRBV7-2 and TRBJ2-1, with 7 bases identical to TRBD2. Germline V gene lookup returns CDR1 SGHTA and CDR2 FQGNSA. CDR3 length: 13 residues. The CDR3 bases are TGTGCTATCGGGCTAGCGGTTTACAATGAGCAGTTCTTC. Amino acids: CAIGLAVYNEQFF.

This clonotype occurred a few times. The chain links TRBV27 to TRBJ2-7; D gene uncertain. The V end was cut by 0 bases, the J end by 0 bases, with 6 bases between. Germline lookup yields CDR1 MNHEY and CDR2 SMNVEV (reference sequence). This CDR3 comprises 14 residues. CDR3 residues: CASSLSPSSYEQYF. Here the CDR3 DNA reads TGTGCCAGCAGTTTATCTCCATCCTCCTACGAGCAGTACTTC.

This clonotype appeared a few times. The CDR3 coding sequence is TGTGCCAGCAGCTTAGCGCAATCGGCGGGGGAGGATACGCAGTATTTT. Encoded protein: CASSLAQSAGEDTQYF. The V gene is TRBV7-2, the J gene TRBJ2-3; 7 nucleotides line up with TRBD2. The trim removed 0 bases at V and 6 bases at J, leaving 9 bases unmatched. Germline-derived CDR1 and CDR2 are SGHTA and FQGNSA. The CDR3 runs 16 residues.